This T cell receptor beta chain was captured in a study of cytomegalovirus exposure and HLA in healthy donors. PCR primers comprised 60 Vbeta and 13 Jbeta primers. The method was immunoSEQ multiplex PCR; TCRdb's version includes in-frame clones alone and lacks a portion of them. The sample contains about 210,000 clones, 80% to 90% of which appear only once. A note on this clone: Its antigen is still unknown.

Study results and caveats: In a later analysis, compared with equally common non-associated chains, HLA-associated beta chains were more expanded. Per a prior analysis, the majority of TCR beta V segments were productive roughly 87% or roughly 30% of the time.

This clonotype was obtained from a girl aged 2 to 10 in good health and CMV-seronegative. The sequenced sample was PBMCs.

Written as DNA, the CDR3 is TGCGCCAGCAGCAAAGATTGGGGCCGCGATGGCTACACCTTC. This translates into CASSKDWGRDGYTF. The rearrangement links TRBV5-1 to TRBJ1-2, with a tentative D call TRBD1 (5 bases). V lost 4 bases and J lost 6, with 16 bases in between. The CDR3 sequence is 14 residues long. The V gene's germline CDR1 is SGHRS and CDR2 YFSETQ.